This entry lists 8 T cell receptor beta chains sequenced from one sample in a study of post-analysis software for immune sequencing data (dated by TCRdb to the mid-2010s). Overall results and qualifications from the work: Significantly higher frequencies in patients than in controls were found for five or six TRBV segments, including TRBV5-6, TRBV5-1 and TRBV20-1.

These receptors are not linked to any known antigen. The library was obtained by PCR. Reads for this sample came from an Illumina HiSeq 2500. Unique molecular identifiers were incorporated into TCR beta cDNA libraries to reduce PCR and sequencing biases. TCRdb applied fastp at Q25 and MiXCR to the public reads, then kept only in-frame beta chains. Every distinct CDR3 protein forms one entry, paired with its most common genes and DNA. Present in this sample are 700,000 to 900,000 distinct CDR3 sequences, about half of which were seen just once. The ten largest make up over 4.5% of the sample. The sequenced sample consisted of blood. These receptors were obtained from a girl under 18 with multiple sclerosis.

The table lists this clonotype with a few counts. The gene calls are TRBV25-1 and TRBJ1-2; D may be TRBD1 (6 bases). V gave up 11 bases and J gave up 8 bases, with 21 bases separating them. The CDR3 extends over 13 amino acids. The germline gives CDR1 MGHDK, CDR2 SYGVNS. In DNA, the CDR3 is TGTGCCCCGGGTGGTCAGGGGTGGAGCGGCTACACCTTC. Amino acid sequence: CAPGGQGWSGYTF.

V is TRBV16 and J is TRBJ2-1, with a possible D match to TRBD1 (5 bases). V was pared by 0 bases and J by 1 base, with 10 bases between. The germline gives CDR1 KGHSY, CDR2 FQNENV. This CDR3 has 16 residues. In nucleotides, the CDR3 is TGTGCCAGCAGCCAATCCGCCGGACAATCCTACAATGAGCAGTTCTTC. Amino acid sequence: CASSQSAGQSYNEQFF.

There are many counts of this clonotype. The V and J genes are TRBV7-2 and TRBJ2-1; D is uncertain. The CDR3 sequence is 11 residues long. The germline V and J ends were trimmed by 4 bases and 5 bases, with 3 bases remaining between them. Looked up from germline, CDR1 is SGHTA and CDR2 is FQGNSA. The CDR3: CASSSDNEQFF. The CDR3 DNA sequence: TGTGCCAGCAGCTCAGACAATGAGCAGTTCTTC.

A few counts support this clonotype. This chain uses TRBV20-1 with TRBJ2-5; D is possibly TRBD1 (5 bases). CDR3 length: 13 residues. With 6 bases removed from V and 0 bases from J, the gap between germline ends came to 11 bases. The germline CDR1 and CDR2 sequences are DFQATT and SNEGSKA (reference sequence). CDR3 in DNA: TGCAGTGCCGTAGTCAGGGACCAAGAGACCCAGTACTTC. This gives the protein CSAVVRDQETQYF.

The J gene is TRBJ2-1, the V gene TRBV27, with D tentatively TRBD2 (5 bases). The CDR3 has 15 residues. V was shortened by 5 bases and J by 8 bases, with 19 bases between the two germline ends. Germline V lookup: CDR1 MNHEY, CDR2 SMNVEV (reference sequence). The CDR3 loop reads CASSTRPSSDYEQFF. The CDR3 DNA is TGTGCCAGCAGTACCCGACCATCCTCGGACTATGAGCAGTTCTTC.

The chain employs TRBV30 and TRBJ2-1; D could derive from TRBD1 or TRBD2 (5 bases each). There are 15 residues in the CDR3. Germline V gene sequence: CDR1 GTSNPN, CDR2 SVGIG (reference sequence). The V end lost 3 bases, the J end lost 0 bases, and 12 bases lay between the germline ends. The CDR3 region is CAWRGDPSSYNEQFF. CDR3 bases: TGTGCCTGGAGGGGGGACCCGAGCTCCTACAATGAGCAGTTCTTC.

This clonotype has a handful of counts. This sequence joins TRBV20-1 and TRBJ2-7; 8 bases align to TRBD1. The germline V gene has CDR1 DFQATT and CDR2 SNEGSKA (reference sequence). The CDR3 runs 16 residues. After removal of 3 bases from V and 3 bases from J, the junction contained 13 bases not matched to a gene. The CDR3 spells CSASDAGTGFYYEQYF. In DNA, the CDR3 is TGCAGTGCTAGTGATGCAGGGACAGGATTTTACTACGAGCAGTACTTC.

The chain employs TRBV10-3 and TRBJ2-1; tentative D call: TRBD2 (6 bases). The germline V gene encodes CDR1 ENHRY and CDR2 SYGVKD. The ends were cut back, 4 bases at V and 7 bases at J, with 23 bases in the middle. CDR3 length: 17 amino acids. The CDR3 DNA reads as TGTGCCATCAGTGGGGACCTAGCGCCCCGGAGGATGAATGAGCAGTTCTTC. It encodes CAISGDLAPRRMNEQFF.